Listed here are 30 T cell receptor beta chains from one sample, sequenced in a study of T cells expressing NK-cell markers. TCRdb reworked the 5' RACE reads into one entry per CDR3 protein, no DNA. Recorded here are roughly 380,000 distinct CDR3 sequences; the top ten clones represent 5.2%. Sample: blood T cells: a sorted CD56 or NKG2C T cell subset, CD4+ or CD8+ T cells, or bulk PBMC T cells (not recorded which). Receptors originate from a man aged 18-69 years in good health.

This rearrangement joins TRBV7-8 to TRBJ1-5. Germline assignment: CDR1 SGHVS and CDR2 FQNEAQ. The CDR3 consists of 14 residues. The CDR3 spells CASSLFGYNQPQHF.

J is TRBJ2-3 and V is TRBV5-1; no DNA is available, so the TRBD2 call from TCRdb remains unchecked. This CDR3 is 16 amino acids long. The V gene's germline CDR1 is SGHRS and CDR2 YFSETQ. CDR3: CASSPPPEWRPDTQYF.

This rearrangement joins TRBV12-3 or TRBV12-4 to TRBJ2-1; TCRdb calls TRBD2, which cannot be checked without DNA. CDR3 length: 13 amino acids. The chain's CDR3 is CASRPGTSGGWFF.

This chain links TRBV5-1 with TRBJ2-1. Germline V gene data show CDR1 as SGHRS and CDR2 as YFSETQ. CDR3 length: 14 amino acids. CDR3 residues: CASSFDSAHNEQFF.

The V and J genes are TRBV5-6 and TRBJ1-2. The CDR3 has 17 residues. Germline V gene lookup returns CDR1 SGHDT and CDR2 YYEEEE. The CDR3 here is CASSLNTEQIANYGYTF.

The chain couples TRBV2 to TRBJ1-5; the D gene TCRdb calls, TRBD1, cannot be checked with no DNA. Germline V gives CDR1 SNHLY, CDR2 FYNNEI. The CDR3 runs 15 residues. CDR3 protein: CASRGQGIEGQPQHF.

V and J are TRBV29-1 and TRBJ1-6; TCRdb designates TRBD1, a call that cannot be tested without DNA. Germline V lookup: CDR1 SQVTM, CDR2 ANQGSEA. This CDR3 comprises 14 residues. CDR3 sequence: CSVRTGRSNSPLHF. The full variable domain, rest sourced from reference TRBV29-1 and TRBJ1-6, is SAVISQKPSRDICQRGTSLTIQCQVDSQVTMMFWYRQQPGQSLTLIATANQGSEATYESGFVIDKFPISRPNLTFSTLTVSNMSPEDSSIYLCSVRTGRSNSPLHFGNGTRLTVT.

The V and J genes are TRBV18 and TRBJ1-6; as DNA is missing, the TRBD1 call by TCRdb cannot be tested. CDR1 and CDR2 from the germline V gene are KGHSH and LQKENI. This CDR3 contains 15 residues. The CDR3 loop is CASSPKQGANSPLHF.

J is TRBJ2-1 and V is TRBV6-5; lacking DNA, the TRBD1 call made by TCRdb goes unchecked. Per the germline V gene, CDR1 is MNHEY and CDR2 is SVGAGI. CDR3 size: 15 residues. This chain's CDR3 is CASSSTPGFYNEQFF.

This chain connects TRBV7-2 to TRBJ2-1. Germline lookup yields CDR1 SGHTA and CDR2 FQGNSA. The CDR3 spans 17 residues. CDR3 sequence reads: CASSFGQGGGSYNEQFF.

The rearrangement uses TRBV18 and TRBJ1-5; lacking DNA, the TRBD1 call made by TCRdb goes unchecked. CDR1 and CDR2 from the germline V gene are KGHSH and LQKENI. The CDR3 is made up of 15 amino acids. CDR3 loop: CASSPGTGPNQPQHF.

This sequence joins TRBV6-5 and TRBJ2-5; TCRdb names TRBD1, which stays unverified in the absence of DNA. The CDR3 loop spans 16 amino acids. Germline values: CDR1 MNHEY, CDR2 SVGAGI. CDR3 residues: CASSYRQGGYQETQYF.

The CDR3: CASSRVGGNSPLHF. The chain combines TRBV6-1 with TRBJ1-6. The CDR3 consists of 14 residues. CDR1 and CDR2 from the germline V gene are MNHNS and SASEGT.

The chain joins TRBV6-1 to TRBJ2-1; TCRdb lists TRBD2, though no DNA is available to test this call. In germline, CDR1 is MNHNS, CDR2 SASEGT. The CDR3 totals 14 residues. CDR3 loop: CASSASWASYEQFF.

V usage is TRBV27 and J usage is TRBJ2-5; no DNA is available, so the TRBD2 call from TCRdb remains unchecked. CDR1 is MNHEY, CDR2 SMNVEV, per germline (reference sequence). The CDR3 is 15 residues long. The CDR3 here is CASSFRGAREETQYF.

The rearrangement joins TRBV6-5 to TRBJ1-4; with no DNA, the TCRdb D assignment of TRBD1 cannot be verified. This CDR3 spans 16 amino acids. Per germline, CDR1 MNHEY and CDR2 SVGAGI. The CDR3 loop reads CASSYSIGGKREKLFF.

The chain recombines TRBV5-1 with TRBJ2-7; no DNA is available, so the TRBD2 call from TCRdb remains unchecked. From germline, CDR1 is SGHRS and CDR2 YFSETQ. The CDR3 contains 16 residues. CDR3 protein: CASSVGSVAGTYEQYF.

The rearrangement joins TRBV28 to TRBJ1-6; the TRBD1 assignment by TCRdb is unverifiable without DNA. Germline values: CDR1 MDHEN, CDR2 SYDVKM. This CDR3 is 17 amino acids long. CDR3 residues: CASSFYGAGSYNSPLHF. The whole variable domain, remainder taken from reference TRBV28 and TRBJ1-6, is DVKVTQSSRYLVKRTGEKVFLECVQDMDHENMFWYRQDPGLGLRLIYFSYDVKMKEKGDIPEGYSVSREKKERFSLILESASTNQTSMYLCASSFYGAGSYNSPLHFGNGTRLTVT.

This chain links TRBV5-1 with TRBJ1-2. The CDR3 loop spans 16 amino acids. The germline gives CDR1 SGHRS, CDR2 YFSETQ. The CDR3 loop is CASSLVPDVVNYGYTF.

Here the CDR3 reads CASSLVRGLRGNTIYF. The V gene is TRBV5-1, the J gene TRBJ1-3; TCRdb's assignment of TRBD1 cannot be checked, as there is no DNA. CDR3 size: 16 residues. CDR1 is SGHRS and CDR2 is YFSETQ in the germline V gene.

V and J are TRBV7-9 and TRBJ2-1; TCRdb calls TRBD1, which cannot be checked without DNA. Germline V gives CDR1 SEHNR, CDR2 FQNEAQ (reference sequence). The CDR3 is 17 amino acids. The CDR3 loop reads CASSFYIRDRGANEQFF. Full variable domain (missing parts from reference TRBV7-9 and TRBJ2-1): DTGVSQNPRHKITKRGQNVTFRCDPISEHNRLYWYRQTLGQGPEFLTYFQNEAQLEKSRLLSDRFSAERPKGSFSTLEIQRTEQGDSAMYLCASSFYIRDRGANEQFFGPGTRLTVL.

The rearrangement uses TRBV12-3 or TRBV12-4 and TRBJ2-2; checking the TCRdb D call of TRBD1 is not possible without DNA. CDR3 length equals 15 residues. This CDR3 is CATPGAGKNTGELFF.

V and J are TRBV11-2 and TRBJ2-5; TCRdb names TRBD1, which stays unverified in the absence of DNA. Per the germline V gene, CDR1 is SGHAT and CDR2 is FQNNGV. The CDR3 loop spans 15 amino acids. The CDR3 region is CASSQWTGGRETQYF.

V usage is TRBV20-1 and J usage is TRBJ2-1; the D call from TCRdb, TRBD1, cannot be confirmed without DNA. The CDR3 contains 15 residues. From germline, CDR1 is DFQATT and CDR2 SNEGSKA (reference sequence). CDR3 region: CSAHLAARSHNEQFF.

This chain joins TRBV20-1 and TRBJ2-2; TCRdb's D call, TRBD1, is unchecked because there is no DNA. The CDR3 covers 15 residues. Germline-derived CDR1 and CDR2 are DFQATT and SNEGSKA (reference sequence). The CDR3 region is CSAGQTGGKVGELFF.

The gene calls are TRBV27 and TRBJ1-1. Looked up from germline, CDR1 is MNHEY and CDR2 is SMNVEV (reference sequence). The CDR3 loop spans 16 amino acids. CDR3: CASSLSAGLVNTEAFF.

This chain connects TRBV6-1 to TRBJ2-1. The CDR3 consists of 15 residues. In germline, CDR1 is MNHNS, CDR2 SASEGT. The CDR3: CASIRRASSYNEQFF.

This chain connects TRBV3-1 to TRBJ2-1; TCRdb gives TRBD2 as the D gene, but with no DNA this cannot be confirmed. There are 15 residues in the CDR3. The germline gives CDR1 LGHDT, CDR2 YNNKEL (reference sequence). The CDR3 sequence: CASSREGRGFTEQFF.

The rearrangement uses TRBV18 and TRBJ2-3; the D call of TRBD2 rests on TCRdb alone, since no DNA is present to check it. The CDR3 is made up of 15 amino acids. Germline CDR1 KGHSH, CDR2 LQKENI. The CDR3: CASSPGEGVTDTQYF.

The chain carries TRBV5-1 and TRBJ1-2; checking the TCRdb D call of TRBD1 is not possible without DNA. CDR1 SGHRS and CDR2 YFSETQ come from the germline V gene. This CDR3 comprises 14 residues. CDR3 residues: CASSLAERVSGYTF.